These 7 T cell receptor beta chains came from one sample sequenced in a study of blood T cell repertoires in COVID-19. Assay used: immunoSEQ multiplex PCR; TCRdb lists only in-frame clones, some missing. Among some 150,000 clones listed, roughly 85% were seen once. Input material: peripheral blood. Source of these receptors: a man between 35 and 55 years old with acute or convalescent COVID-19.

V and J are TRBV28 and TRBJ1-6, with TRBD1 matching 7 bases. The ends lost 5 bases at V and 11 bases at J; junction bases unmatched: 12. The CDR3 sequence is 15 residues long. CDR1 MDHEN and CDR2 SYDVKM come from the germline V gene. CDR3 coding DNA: TGTGCCAGCAGTCCATATTCGACAGGGACTGCACCCCTCCACTTT. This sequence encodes CASSPYSTGTAPLHF.

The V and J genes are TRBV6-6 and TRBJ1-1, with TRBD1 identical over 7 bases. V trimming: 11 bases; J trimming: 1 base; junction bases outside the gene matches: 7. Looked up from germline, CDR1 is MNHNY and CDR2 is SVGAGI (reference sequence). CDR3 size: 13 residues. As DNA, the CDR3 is TGTGCCGGTAGACAGGGTTGGAACACTGAAGCTTTCTTT. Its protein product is CAGRQGWNTEAFF.

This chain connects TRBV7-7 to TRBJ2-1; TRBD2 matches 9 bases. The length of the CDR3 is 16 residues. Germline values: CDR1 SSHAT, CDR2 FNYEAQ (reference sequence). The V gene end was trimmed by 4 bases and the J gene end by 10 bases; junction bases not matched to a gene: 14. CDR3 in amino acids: CASSSSGAGGASEQFF. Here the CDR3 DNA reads TGTGCCAGCAGCTCTTCTGGGGCGGGGGGGGCGTCGGAGCAGTTCTTC.

CDR3 region: CASSLGAGNTEAFF. CDR3 coding DNA: TGTGCCAGCAGCTTAGGAGCGGGGAACACTGAAGCTTTCTTT. The chain employs TRBV7-3 and TRBJ1-1; D unresolved. The germline gives CDR1 SGHTA, CDR2 FQGTGA. The CDR3 totals 14 residues. V lost 2 bases and J 1 base, leaving 8 bases between the germline ends.

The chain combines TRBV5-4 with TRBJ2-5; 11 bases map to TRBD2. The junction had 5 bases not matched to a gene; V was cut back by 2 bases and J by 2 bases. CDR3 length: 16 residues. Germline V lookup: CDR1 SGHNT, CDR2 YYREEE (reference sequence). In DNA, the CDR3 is TGTGCCAGCAGCTTTAGCGGGGGGGCCGATCAAGAGACCCAGTACTTC. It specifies CASSFSGGADQETQYF.

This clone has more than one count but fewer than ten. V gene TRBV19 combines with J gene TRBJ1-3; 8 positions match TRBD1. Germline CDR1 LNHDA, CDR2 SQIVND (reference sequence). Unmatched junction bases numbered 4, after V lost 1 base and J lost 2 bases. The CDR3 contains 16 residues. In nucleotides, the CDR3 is TGTGCCAGTAGTATAGGACCGGGACAGGCTGGAAACACCATATATTTT. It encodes CASSIGPGQAGNTIYF.

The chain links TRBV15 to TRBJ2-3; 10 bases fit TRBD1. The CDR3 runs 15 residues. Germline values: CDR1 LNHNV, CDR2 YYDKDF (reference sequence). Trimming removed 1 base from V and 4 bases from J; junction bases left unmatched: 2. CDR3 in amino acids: CATSRGQGASDTQYF. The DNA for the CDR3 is TGTGCCACCAGCAGAGGACAGGGGGCGTCAGATACGCAGTATTTT.